Presented here are 29 T cell receptor beta chains from one specimen sequenced in a study of lymphopenia after photon versus proton radiotherapy. Clones were read by immunoSEQ multiplex PCR, and TCRdb kept only the in-frame ones, dropping some. The sample has 28,000 or so clones; approximately 89% are singletons. Sequenced here: peripheral blood, sampled from a patient treated with photon-based radiotherapy. The receptors shown here come from a man aged 30 to 39 with gastric cancer.

The rearrangement uses TRBV6-6 and TRBJ2-1; tentative D call: TRBD2 (6 bases). CDR3 length: 14 residues. Trimming cost V 6 bases and J 3 bases, with 12 bases left between them. Germline loops: CDR1 MNHNY, CDR2 SVGAGI (reference sequence). The CDR3 reads CASREGVLYNEQFF. The CDR3 DNA follows: TGTGCCAGCAGGGAGGGAGTCCTCTACAATGAGCAGTTCTTC.

The CDR3 protein is CASSLGLAGPTYEQYF. The CDR3 bases are TGTGCCAGCAGTTTGGGACTAGCGGGGCCCACCTACGAGCAGTACTTC. The chain is built from TRBV28 and TRBJ2-7; the match to TRBD2 covers 13 bases. CDR1 and CDR2 from the germline V gene are MDHEN and SYDVKM. This CDR3 region has 16 residues. After removal of 3 bases from V and 2 bases from J, the junction contained 4 bases not matched to a gene.

This chain uses TRBV6-1 with TRBJ2-1, with 10 bases that match TRBD2. Unmatched junction bases numbered 4, after V lost 6 bases and J lost 2 bases. The germline CDR1 and CDR2 sequences are MNHNS and SASEGT. The CDR3 sequence is 15 residues long. Here the CDR3 reads CASSPLAGAYNEQFF. In DNA form, the CDR3 reads TGTGCCAGCAGCCCCCTAGCGGGGGCCTACAATGAGCAGTTCTTC.

This clone was counted a single time. CDR3 amino acids: CASVLDGEGLGGYTF. As DNA, the CDR3 is TGCGCCAGCGTGCTTGACGGTGAAGGACTGGGTGGCTACACCTTC. The rearrangement links TRBV5-1 to TRBJ1-2; D unresolved. The CDR3 extends over 15 amino acids. Germline loops: CDR1 SGHRS, CDR2 YFSETQ. V gave up 7 bases and J gave up 7 bases, with 23 bases separating them. Supplemented by reference TRBV5-1 and TRBJ1-2, the full variable domain reads KAGVTQTPRYLIKTRGQQVTLSCSPISGHRSVSWYQQTPGQGLQFLFEYFSETQRNKGNFPGRFSGRQFSNSRSEMNVSTLELGDSALYLCASVLDGEGLGGYTFGSGTRLTVV.

The V call is TRBV7-9, the J call TRBJ2-5; D tentatively fits TRBD1 or TRBD2 (5 bases each). The CDR3 is 15 residues long. CDR1 SEHNR and CDR2 FQNEAQ come from the germline V gene (reference sequence). The germline V and J ends were trimmed by 0 bases and 8 bases, with 16 bases remaining between them. In DNA, the CDR3 is TGTGCCAGCAGCTTAGCCCTGGGCAGGGACCTAACCCAGTACTTC. This translates into CASSLALGRDLTQYF.

V is TRBV4-3 and J is TRBJ1-2; the D gene is possibly TRBD1 (5 bases). Germline V gene lookup returns CDR1 LGHNA and CDR2 YSLEER. The germline V and J ends were trimmed by 0 bases and 4 bases, with 12 bases remaining between them. This CDR3 comprises 15 residues. CDR3 amino acids: CASSQDGGWTYGYTF. In DNA, the CDR3 is TGCGCCAGCAGCCAAGACGGGGGATGGACCTATGGCTACACCTTC.

The chain links TRBV4-2 to TRBJ1-2, with 7 bases lining up with TRBD1. This CDR3 is built from 14 residues. From germline, CDR1 is LGHNA and CDR2 YNFKEQ. The V gene end was trimmed by 3 bases and the J gene end by 4 bases; junction bases not matched to a gene: 5. In nucleotides, the CDR3 is TGTGCCAGCAGCCAGGCCGGGACAGCCTATGGCTACACCTTC. This sequence encodes CASSQAGTAYGYTF.

This chain uses TRBV11-2 with TRBJ1-1; tentatively, D is TRBD1 (5 bases). Trimming cost V 2 bases and J 5 bases, with 15 bases left between them. CDR3 length: 15 amino acids. CDR1 and CDR2 from the germline V gene are SGHAT and FQNNGV. Here the CDR3 DNA reads TGTGCCAGCAGCTTAAAACAGGCTGATCGTACTGAAGCTTTCTTT. Translated, it gives CASSLKQADRTEAFF.

The chain uses TRBV6-1 and TRBJ1-5; TRBD1 might be the D (5 bases). Between the trimmed V and J ends, which lost 0 bases and 3 bases, there was a span of 15 bases. CDR1 is MNHNS, CDR2 SASEGT, per germline. The CDR3 sequence is 17 residues long. The CDR3 loop reads CASSEAPGTDLNQPQHF. In DNA, the CDR3 is TGTGCCAGCAGTGAAGCGCCCGGGACGGACCTCAATCAGCCCCAGCATTTT.

This sequence joins TRBV11-3 and TRBJ2-1; D not certain. The germline CDR1 and CDR2 sequences are SGHNT and YENEEA. CDR3 length equals 11 residues. With 0 bases removed from V and 10 bases from J, the gap between germline ends came to 4 bases. The CDR3 region has the DNA TGTGCCAGCAGCTTAGACCGGGAGCAGTTCTTC. Protein: CASSLDREQFF.

This clone was seen a single time. The CDR3 reads CASSLDSLTLAGGRSEQFF. CDR3 coding DNA: TGTGCCAGCAGCTTAGACAGTTTGACACTAGCGGGAGGGCGGAGTGAGCAGTTCTTC. The V and J genes are TRBV7-8 and TRBJ2-1, with 13 nucleotides matching TRBD2. Per germline, CDR1 SGHVS and CDR2 FQNEAQ. The CDR3 sequence is 19 residues long. V lost 1 base to trimming and J lost 9 bases; unmatched junction nucleotides: 15.

This chain uses TRBV2 with TRBJ2-3, with 9 positions matching TRBD2. The CDR3 runs to 16 residues. The germline V gene has CDR1 SNHLY and CDR2 FYNNEI. With V trimmed by 4 bases and J by 3 bases, 8 bases remained unmatched. CDR3 sequence (DNA): TGTGCCAGCAGTGCCTATAGCGGGAGTGGGACAGATACGCAGTATTTT. It codes for CASSAYSGSGTDTQYF. The full variable domain, its missing parts supplied by reference TRBV2 and TRBJ2-3, is EPEVTQTPSHQVTQMGQEVILRCVPISNHLYFYWYRQILGQKVEFLVSFYNNEISEKSEIFDDQFSVERPDGSNFTLKIRSTKLEDSAMYFCASSAYSGSGTDTQYFGPGTRLTVL.

The CDR3 DNA reads as TGTGCCAGCAGCAGCCAGGGGGGGGCAGAGACCCAGTACTTC. Protein product: CASSSQGGAETQYF. The chain joins TRBV7-2 to TRBJ2-5; D possibly uses TRBD1 or TRBD2 (7 bases each). CDR1 is SGHTA and CDR2 is FQGNSA in the germline V gene. V dropped 5 bases and J dropped 4 bases, with 14 bases sitting between them. The CDR3 runs 14 residues.

This sequence joins TRBV6-6 and TRBJ2-7; no clear D gene. In germline, CDR1 is MNHNY, CDR2 SVGAGI (reference sequence). Trimming stripped 2 bases from V and 4 bases from J, with 12 bases between. The CDR3 loop spans 14 amino acids. This chain's CDR3 is CASSYSQPPYEQYF. CDR3 coding DNA: TGTGCCAGCAGTTACAGTCAGCCACCGTACGAGCAGTACTTC.

The rearrangement uses TRBV9 and TRBJ2-1; 7 bases align to TRBD1. Germline V CDR1 and CDR2: SGDLS, YYNGEE. CDR3 length equals 13 residues. V shed 0 bases, J shed 9 bases, and the junction held 3 bases outside the gene matches. CDR3 in amino acids: CASSVEGAFEQFF. In DNA, the CDR3 is TGTGCCAGCAGCGTAGAGGGGGCTTTTGAGCAGTTCTTC.

The chain links TRBV7-8 to TRBJ2-2; 10 bases align to TRBD2. There are 18 residues in the CDR3. Per the germline V gene, CDR1 is SGHVS and CDR2 is FQNEAQ. Trimming cost V 5 bases and J 4 bases; bases outside gene matches: 13. The CDR3 coding sequence is TGTGCCAGCAGCCCCCGTGGAGCGGGAGGGCCTGGCACCGGGGAGCTGTTTTTT. Encoded protein: CASSPRGAGGPGTGELFF.

The rearrangement joins TRBV9 to TRBJ2-1; 7 bases are a match to TRBD1. The junction had 9 bases not matched to a gene; V was cut back by 0 bases and J by 0 bases. The CDR3 is made up of 18 amino acids. Germline V CDR1 and CDR2: SGDLS, YYNGEE. CDR3 amino acids: CASSVVGGQLSSYNEQFF. The CDR3 DNA reads as TGTGCCAGCAGCGTAGTAGGGGGACAGCTTAGCTCCTACAATGAGCAGTTCTTC.

The sample holds one count of this clone. The V and J genes are TRBV5-6 and TRBJ2-6, with a weak D call TRBD1 (5 bases). Germline V gene lookup returns CDR1 SGHDT and CDR2 YYEEEE. CDR3 length equals 17 residues. With 0 bases removed from V and 4 bases from J, the gap between germline ends came to 14 bases. This CDR3 reads CASSLAKGPAGANVLTF. The CDR3 nucleotides read TGTGCCAGCAGCTTGGCCAAGGGGCCGGCGGGGGCCAACGTCCTGACTTTC.

The chain recombines TRBV29-1 with TRBJ2-4; D is ambiguous. The CDR3 is 13 residues long. Germline lookup yields CDR1 SQVTM and CDR2 ANQGSEA. The V end lost 5 bases, the J end lost 7 bases, and 15 bases lay between the germline ends. In nucleotides, the CDR3 is TGCAGCGTTTCAGGACGTTTAGGTAACATTCAGTACTTC. Residues: CSVSGRLGNIQYF.

This chain uses TRBV6-1 with TRBJ2-7; 7 positions agree with TRBD1. CDR1 is MNHNS and CDR2 is SASEGT in the germline V gene. The CDR3 has 13 residues. J lost 3 bases, V lost 6 bases, and 5 bases had no gene match. CDR3 sequence (DNA): TGTGCCAGCAGGGGGACAGTAAACTACGAGCAGTACTTC. Translating it yields CASRGTVNYEQYF.

This chain links TRBV9 with TRBJ2-7; no firm D call. CDR3 length: 13 amino acids. V gave up 4 bases and J gave up 5 bases, with 13 bases separating them. CDR1 SGDLS and CDR2 YYNGEE come from the germline V gene. The CDR3 sequence: CASSTGREDEQYF. The CDR3 coding sequence is TGTGCCAGCAGCACGGGTAGGGAAGACGAGCAGTACTTC. The full variable domain, with the rest looked up from reference TRBV9 and TRBJ2-7, is DSGVTQTPKHLITATGQRVTLRCSPRSGDLSVYWYQQSLDQGLQFLIQYYNGEERAKGNILERFSAQQFPDLHSELNLSSLELGDSALYFCASSTGREDEQYFGPGTRLTVT.

The CDR3 loop is CASKGGQLGELFF. In DNA, the CDR3 is TGTGCCAGTAAGGGTGGGCAACTCGGGGAGCTGTTTTTT. The chain is built from TRBV19 and TRBJ2-2; the D is unclear. V was shortened by 7 bases and J by 7 bases, with 13 bases between the two germline ends. Germline CDR1 LNHDA, CDR2 SQIVND (reference sequence). The CDR3 extends over 13 amino acids.

This clone was detected only a few times. V usage is TRBV27 and J usage is TRBJ2-1; 11 bases agree with TRBD2. This CDR3 region has 15 residues. The trim removed 5 bases at V and 4 bases at J, leaving 4 bases unmatched. Germline assignment: CDR1 MNHEY and CDR2 SMNVEV (reference sequence). This CDR3 is CASSPSSGGYNEQFF. As DNA, the CDR3 is TGTGCCAGCAGTCCATCTAGCGGGGGGTACAATGAGCAGTTCTTC.

This rearrangement joins TRBV5-4 to TRBJ1-1; D is perhaps TRBD1 (5 bases). Between the trimmed V and J ends, which lost 6 bases and 2 bases, there was a span of 17 bases. The germline V gene has CDR1 SGHNT and CDR2 YYREEE (reference sequence). The CDR3 is 15 residues long. The chain's CDR3 is CASTNHGGGNTEAFF. The DNA for the CDR3 is TGTGCCAGCACCAACCACGGGGGAGGCAACACTGAAGCTTTCTTT.

The chain employs TRBV5-6 and TRBJ2-5; 7 bases align to TRBD2. The V segment lost 3 bases and the J segment 5 bases; nucleotides outside the gene matches: 7. Germline-derived CDR1 and CDR2 are SGHDT and YYEEEE. The CDR3 loop spans 14 amino acids. The DNA for the CDR3 is TGTGCCAGCAGCTGGGCCGAGGGAGGGGAGACCCAGTACTTC. Protein sequence: CASSWAEGGETQYF. The full variable domain, its missing parts supplied by reference TRBV5-6 and TRBJ2-5, is DAGVTQSPTHLIKTRGQQVTLRCSPKSGHDTVSWYQQALGQGPQFIFQYYEEEERQRGNFPDRFSGHQFPNYSSELNVNALLLGDSALYLCASSWAEGGETQYFGPGTRLLVL.

The J gene is TRBJ2-1, the V gene TRBV10-2; 7 bases are shared with TRBD2. The CDR3 contains 13 residues. The germline CDR1 and CDR2 sequences are WSHSY and SAAADI. J lost 6 bases, V lost 4 bases, and 3 bases had no gene match. The DNA for the CDR3 is TGCGCCAGCAGTGTTCTAGCGGCCAATGAGCAGTTCTTC. The encoded protein is CASSVLAANEQFF.

The chain links TRBV19 to TRBJ1-6; D not resolved. The CDR3 sequence is 14 residues long. Trimming pared 6 bases from V and 7 bases from J, leaving 13 bases between. Per the germline V gene, CDR1 is LNHDA and CDR2 is SQIVND (reference sequence). As DNA, the CDR3 is TGTGCCAGTAGGGAGGAACCGGTGAATTCACCCCTCCACTTT. It specifies CASREEPVNSPLHF.

The chain couples TRBV28 to TRBJ1-6; D is possibly TRBD1 (5 bases). Germline assignment: CDR1 MDHEN and CDR2 SYDVKM. Between the trimmed V and J ends, which lost 9 bases and 4 bases, there was a span of 16 bases. This CDR3 region has 15 residues. The CDR3: CASLPTGGYNSPLHF. The CDR3, as DNA: TGTGCCAGTCTCCCCACAGGAGGTTATAATTCACCCCTCCACTTT.

The V call is TRBV20-1, the J call TRBJ2-2; D remains unclear. Germline V CDR1 and CDR2: DFQATT, SNEGSKA (reference sequence). There are 11 residues in the CDR3. Trimming left V 3 bases short and J 4 bases short, with 3 bases between. CDR3 loop: CSASGTGELFF. For the CDR3, the DNA is TGCAGTGCTAGCGGCACCGGGGAGCTGTTTTTT.